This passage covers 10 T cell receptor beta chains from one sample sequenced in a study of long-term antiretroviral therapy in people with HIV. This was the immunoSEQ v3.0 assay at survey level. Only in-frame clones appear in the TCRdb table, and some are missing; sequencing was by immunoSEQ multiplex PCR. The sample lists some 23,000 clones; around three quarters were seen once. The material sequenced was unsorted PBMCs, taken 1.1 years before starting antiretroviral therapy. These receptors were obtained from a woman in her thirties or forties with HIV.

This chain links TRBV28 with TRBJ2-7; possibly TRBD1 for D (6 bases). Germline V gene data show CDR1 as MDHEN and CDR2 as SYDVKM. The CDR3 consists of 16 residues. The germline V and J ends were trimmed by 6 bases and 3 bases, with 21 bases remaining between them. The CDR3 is CASSTPRTALGYEQYF. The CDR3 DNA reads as TGTGCCAGCAGCACCCCCCGGACAGCGCTTGGCTACGAGCAGTACTTC.

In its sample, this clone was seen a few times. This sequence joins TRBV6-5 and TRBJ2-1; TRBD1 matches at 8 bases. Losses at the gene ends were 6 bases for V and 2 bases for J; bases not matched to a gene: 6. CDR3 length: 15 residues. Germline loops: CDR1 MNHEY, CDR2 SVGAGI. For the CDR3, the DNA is TGTGCCAGCAGCTCGACAGGGGTTCCCTACAATGAGCAGTTCTTC. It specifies CASSSTGVPYNEQFF.

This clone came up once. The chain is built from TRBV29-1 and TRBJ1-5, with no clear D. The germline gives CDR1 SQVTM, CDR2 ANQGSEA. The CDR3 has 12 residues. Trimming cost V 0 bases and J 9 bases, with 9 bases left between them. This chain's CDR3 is CSVEEGSGPQHF. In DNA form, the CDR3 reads TGCAGCGTTGAAGAGGGATCAGGGCCCCAGCATTTT.

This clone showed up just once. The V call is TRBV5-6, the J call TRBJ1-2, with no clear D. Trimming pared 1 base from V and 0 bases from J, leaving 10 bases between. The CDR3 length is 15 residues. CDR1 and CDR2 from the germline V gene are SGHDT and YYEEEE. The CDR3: CASSLRPETNYGYTF. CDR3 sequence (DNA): TGTGCCAGCAGCTTGCGGCCAGAAACTAACTATGGCTACACCTTC.

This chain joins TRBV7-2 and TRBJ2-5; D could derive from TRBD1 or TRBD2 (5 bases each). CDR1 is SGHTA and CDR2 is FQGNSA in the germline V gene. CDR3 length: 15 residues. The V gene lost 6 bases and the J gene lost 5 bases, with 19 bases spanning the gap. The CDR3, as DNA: TGTGCCAGCAGGAATCGGGAAGGGGCCGGGGAGACCCAGTACTTC. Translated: CASRNREGAGETQYF.

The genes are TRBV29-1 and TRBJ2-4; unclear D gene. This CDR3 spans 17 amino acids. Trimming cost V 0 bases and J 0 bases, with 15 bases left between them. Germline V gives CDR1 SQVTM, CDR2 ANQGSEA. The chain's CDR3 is CSVEDRFEHLAKNIQYF. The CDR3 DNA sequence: TGCAGCGTTGAAGATCGTTTCGAACACCTAGCCAAAAACATTCAGTACTTC.

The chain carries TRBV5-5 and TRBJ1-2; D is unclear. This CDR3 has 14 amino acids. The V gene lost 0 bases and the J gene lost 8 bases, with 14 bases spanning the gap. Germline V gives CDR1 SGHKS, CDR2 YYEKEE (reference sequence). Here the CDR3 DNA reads TGTGCCAGCAGCTTGGCGGCCACGGATACAGGCTACACCTTC. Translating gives CASSLAATDTGYTF.

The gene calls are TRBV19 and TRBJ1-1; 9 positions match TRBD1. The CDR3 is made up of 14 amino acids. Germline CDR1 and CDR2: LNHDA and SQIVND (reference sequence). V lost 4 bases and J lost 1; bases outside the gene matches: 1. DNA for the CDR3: TGTGCCAGTAGTAAGGACAGGGGGAACACTGAAGCTTTCTTT. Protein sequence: CASSKDRGNTEAFF.

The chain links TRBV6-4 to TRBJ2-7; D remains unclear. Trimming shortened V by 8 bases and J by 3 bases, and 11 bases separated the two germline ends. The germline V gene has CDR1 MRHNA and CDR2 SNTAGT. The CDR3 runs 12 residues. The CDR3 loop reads CASPASGYEQYF. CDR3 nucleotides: TGTGCCAGCCCTGCGTCAGGCTACGAGCAGTACTTC.

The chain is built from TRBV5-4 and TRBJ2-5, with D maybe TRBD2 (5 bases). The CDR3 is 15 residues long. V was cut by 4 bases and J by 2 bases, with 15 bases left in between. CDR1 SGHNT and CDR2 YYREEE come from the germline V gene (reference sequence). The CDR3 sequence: CASSRARAVQETQYF. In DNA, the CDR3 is TGTGCCAGCAGCAGGGCGAGGGCGGTACAAGAGACCCAGTACTTC.